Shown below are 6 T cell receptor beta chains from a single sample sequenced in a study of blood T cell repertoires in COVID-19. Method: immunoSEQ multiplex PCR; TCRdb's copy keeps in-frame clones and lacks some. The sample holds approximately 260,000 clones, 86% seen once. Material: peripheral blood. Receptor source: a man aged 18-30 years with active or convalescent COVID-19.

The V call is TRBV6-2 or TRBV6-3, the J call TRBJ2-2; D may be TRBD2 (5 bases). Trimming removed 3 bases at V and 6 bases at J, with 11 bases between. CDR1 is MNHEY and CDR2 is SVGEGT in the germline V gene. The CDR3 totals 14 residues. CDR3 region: CASSYWGVAGELFF. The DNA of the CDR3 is TGTGCCAGCAGTTATTGGGGAGTGGCCGGGGAGCTGTTTTTT.

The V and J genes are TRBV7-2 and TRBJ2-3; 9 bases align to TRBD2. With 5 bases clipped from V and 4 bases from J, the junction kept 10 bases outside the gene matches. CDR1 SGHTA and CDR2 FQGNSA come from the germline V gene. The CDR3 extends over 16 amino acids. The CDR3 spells CASSAGREGQADTQYF. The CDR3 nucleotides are TGTGCCAGCAGCGCAGGGCGGGAGGGCCAGGCAGATACGCAGTATTTT.

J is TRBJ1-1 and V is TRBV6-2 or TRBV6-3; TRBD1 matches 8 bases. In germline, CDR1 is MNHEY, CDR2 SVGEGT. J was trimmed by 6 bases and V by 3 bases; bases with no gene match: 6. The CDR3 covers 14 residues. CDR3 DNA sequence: TGTGCCAGCAGTTATGGACAGGGAACACCTGAAGCTTTCTTT. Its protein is CASSYGQGTPEAFF.

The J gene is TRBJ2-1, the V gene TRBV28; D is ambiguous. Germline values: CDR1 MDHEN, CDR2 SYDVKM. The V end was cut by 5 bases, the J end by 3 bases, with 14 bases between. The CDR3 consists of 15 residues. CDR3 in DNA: TGTGCCAGCAGTCCCCTTGCGGAGATCTACAATGAGCAGTTCTTC. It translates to CASSPLAEIYNEQFF.

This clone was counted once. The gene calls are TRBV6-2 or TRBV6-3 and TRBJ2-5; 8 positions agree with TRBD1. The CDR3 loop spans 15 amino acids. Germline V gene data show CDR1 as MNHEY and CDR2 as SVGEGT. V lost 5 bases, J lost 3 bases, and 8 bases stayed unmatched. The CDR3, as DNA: TGTGCCAGCAGTCCCGGGACAGGTTTTAAAGAGACCCAGTACTTC. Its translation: CASSPGTGFKETQYF.

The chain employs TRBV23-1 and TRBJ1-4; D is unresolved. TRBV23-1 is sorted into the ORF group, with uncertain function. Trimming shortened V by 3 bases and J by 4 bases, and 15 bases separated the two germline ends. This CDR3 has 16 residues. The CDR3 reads CASSQLGGRDNEKLFF. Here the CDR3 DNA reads TGCGCCAGCAGTCAGCTTGGTGGGAGGGATAATGAAAAACTGTTTTTT.